This record looks at one T cell receptor beta chain sequence and its context. Antigen specificity is unknown. J gave up 1 base and V 4 bases, and 9 bases lay outside the gene matches. The germline CDR1 and CDR2 sequences are SEHNR and FQNEAQ (reference sequence). The CDR3 runs 16 residues. TCRdb reprocessed the reads via MiXCR and lists one record per CDR3 protein. The sample has around 310,000 distinct CDR3 sequences, 25% to 35% seen once. This entry belongs to a study of T cell repertoires in cytomegalovirus infection. About the research overall: HLA-B-restricted CMV epitopes that are well studied, plus recently identified HLA-C-restricted ones, were used by the study. Public TCR beta signature analysis indicated the presence of both CMV infection and matching HLA type.

Notes on the study in general: There were HLA-C-restricted CMV-specific TCR beta clonotypes dominating the ex vivo response. Summed public TCR beta family frequency identified CMV carriers bearing the relevant HLA.

This clonotype originated in a human donor in good health (CMV status not recorded). Some clones in this sample may be carry-over from other donors' samples. The chain joins TRBV7-9 to TRBJ2-5, with 7 positions matching TRBD1. Sequenced material: cultured PBMCs, taken from culture after CMV antigen stimulation. The chain's CDR3 is CASSSIAGTAQETQYF. For the CDR3, the DNA is TGTGCCAGCAGCTCGATCGCCGGGACAGCCCAAGAGACCCAGTACTTC. Drawing the rest from reference TRBV7-9 and TRBJ2-5, the complete variable domain is DTGVSQNPRHKITKRGQNVTFRCDPISEHNRLYWYRQTLGQGPEFLTYFQNEAQLEKSRLLSDRFSAERPKGSFSTLEIQRTEQGDSAMYLCASSSIAGTAQETQYFGPGTRLLVL.